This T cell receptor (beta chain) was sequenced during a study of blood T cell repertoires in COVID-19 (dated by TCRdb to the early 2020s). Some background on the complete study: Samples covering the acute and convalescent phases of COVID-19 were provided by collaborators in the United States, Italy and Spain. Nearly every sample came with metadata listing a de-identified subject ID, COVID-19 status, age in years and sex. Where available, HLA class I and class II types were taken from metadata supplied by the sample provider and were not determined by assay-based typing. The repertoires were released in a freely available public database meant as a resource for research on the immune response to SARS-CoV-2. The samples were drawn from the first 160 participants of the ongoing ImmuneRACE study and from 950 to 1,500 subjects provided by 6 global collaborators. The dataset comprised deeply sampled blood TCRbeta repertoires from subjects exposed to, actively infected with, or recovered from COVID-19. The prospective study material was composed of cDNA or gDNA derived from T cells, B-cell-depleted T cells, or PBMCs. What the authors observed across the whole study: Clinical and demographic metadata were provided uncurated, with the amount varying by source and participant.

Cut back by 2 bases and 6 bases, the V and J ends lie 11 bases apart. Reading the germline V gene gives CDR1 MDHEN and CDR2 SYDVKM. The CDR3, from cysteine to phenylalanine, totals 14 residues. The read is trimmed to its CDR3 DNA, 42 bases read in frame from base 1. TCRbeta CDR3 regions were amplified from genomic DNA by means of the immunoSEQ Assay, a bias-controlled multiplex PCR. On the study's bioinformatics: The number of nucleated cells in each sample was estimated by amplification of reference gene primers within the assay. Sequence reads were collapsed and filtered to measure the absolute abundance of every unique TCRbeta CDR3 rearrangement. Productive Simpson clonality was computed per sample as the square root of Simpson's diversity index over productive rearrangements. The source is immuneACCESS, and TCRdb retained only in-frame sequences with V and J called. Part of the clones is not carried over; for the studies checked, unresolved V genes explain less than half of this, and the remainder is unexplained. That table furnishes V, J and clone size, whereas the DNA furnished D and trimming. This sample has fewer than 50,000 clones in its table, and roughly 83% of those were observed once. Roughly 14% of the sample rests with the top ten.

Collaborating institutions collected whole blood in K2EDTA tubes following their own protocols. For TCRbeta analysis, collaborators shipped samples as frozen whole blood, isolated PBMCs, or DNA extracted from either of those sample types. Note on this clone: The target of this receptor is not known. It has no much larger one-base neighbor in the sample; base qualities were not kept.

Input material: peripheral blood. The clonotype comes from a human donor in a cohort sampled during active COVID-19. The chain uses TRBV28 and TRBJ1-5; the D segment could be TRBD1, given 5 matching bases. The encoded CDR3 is CASSLPGPGQPQHF. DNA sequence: TGTGCCAGCAGTTTACCAGGGCCGGGTCAGCCCCAGCATTTT.